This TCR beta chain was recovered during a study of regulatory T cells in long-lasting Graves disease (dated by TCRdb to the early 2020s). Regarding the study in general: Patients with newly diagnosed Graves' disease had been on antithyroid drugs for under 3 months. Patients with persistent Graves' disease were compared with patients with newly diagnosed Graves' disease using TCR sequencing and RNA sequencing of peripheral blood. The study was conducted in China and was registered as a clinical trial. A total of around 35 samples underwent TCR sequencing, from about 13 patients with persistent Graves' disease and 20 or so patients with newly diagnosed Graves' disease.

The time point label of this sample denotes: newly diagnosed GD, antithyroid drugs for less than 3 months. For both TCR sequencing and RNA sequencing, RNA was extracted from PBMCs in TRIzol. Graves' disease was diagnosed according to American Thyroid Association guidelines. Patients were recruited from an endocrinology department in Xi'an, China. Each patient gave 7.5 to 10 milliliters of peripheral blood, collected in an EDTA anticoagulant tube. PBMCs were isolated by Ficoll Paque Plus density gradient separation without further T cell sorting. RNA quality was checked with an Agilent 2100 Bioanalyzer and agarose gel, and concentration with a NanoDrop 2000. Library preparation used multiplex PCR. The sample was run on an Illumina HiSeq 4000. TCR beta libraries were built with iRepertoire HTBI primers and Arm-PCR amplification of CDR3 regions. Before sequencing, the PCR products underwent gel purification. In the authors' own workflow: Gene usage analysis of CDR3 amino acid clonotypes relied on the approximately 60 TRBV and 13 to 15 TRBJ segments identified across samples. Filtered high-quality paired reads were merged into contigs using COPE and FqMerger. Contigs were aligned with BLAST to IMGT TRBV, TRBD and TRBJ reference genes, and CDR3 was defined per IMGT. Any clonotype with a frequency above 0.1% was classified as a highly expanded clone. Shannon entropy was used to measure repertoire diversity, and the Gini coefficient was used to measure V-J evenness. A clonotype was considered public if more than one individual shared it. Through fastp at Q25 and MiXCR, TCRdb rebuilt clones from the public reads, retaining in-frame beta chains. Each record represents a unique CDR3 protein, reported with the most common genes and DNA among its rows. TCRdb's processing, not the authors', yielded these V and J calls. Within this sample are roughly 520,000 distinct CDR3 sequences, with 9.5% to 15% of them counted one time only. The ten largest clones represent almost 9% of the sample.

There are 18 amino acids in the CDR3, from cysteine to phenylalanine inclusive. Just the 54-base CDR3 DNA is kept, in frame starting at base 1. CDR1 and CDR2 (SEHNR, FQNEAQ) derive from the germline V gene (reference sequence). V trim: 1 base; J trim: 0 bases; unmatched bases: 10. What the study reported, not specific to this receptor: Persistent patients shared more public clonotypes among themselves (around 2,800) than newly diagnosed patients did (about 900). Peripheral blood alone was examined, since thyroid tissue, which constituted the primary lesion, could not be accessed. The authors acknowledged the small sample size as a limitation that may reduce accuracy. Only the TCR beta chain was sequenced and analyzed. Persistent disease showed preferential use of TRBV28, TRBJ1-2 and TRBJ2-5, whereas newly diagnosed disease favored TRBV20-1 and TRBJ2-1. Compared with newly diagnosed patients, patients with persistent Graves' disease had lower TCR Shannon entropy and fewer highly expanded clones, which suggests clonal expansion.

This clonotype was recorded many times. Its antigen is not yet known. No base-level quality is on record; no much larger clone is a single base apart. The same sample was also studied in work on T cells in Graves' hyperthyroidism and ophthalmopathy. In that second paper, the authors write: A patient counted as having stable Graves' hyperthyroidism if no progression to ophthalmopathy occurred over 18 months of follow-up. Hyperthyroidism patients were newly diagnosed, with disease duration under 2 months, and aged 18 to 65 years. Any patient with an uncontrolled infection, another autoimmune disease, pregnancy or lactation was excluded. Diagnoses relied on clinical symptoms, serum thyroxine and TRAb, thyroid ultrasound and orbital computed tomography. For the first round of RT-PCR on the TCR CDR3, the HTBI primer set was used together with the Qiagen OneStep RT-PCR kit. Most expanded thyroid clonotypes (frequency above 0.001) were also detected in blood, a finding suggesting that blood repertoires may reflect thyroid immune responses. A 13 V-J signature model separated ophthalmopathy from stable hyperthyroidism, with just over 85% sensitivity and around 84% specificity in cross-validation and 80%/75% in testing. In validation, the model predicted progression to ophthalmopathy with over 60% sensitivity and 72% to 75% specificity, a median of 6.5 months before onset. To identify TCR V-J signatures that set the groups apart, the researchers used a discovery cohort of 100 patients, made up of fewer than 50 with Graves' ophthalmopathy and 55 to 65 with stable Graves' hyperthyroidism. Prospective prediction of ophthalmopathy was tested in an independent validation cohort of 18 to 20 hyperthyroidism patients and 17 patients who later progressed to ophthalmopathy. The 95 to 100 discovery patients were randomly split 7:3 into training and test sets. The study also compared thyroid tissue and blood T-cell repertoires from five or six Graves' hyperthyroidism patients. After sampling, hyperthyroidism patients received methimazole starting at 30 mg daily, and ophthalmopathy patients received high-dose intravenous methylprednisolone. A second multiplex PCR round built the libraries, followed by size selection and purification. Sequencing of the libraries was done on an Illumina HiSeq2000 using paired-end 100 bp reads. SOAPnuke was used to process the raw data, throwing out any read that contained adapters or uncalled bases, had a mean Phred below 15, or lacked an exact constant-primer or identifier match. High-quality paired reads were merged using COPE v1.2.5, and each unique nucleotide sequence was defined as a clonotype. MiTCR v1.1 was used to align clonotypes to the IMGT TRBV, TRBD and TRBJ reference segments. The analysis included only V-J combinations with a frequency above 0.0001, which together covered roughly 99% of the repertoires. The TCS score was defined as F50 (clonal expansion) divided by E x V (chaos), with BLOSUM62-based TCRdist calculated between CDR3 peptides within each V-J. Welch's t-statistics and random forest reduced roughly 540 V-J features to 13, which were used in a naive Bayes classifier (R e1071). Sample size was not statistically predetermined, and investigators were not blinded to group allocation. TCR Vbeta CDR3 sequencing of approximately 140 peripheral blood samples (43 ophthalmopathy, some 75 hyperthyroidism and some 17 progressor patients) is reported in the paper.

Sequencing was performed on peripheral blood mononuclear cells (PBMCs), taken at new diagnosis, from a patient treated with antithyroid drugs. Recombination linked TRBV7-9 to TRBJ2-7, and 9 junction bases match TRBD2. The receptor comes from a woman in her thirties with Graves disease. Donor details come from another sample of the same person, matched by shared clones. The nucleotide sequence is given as TGTGCCAGCAGCTTAGGGACTAGCGCATCTCCCCTCTCCTACGAGCAGTACTTC. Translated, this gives CASSLGTSASPLSYEQYF.